What follows are 6 T cell receptor beta chains derived from one specimen sequenced in a study of T cells in localized non-small cell lung cancer. Sequenced by immunoSEQ multiplex PCR; TCRdb stores in-frame clones only, minus some. The repertoire has about 72,000 clones, roughly 80% of them found once; the top ten carry around 1.3%. This specimen was peripheral blood, taken before any cancer treatment. The receptors derive from a female donor at least 60 years old with stage I lung adenocarcinoma.

The genes are TRBV14 and TRBJ2-3; 9 bases line up with TRBD2. The V and J ends lost 6 bases and 1 base, in that order; junction bases with no gene match: 8. The CDR3 length is 16 residues. The germline V gene has CDR1 SGHDN and CDR2 FVKESK. The CDR3 bases are TGTGCCAGCAGTCTAGCGGGACGGTGGGGCACAGATACGCAGTATTTT. Amino acids: CASSLAGRWGTDTQYF.

V is TRBV11-3 and J is TRBJ2-5, with D possibly being TRBD2 (5 bases). The CDR3 spans 12 residues. The V end was cut by 6 bases, the J end by 3 bases, with 8 bases between. Germline CDR1 SGHNT, CDR2 YENEEA. The chain's CDR3 is CASRGREETQYF. The CDR3 DNA reads TGTGCCAGCAGGGGGAGAGAAGAGACCCAGTACTTC.

The genes are TRBV5-4 and TRBJ2-7, with D maybe TRBD1 (5 bases). V shed 0 bases and J shed 4 bases, with 11 bases lying between them. The CDR3 runs 14 residues. Looked up from germline, CDR1 is SGHNT and CDR2 is YYREEE (reference sequence). CDR3 DNA sequence: TGTGCCAGCAGCTTGGGAGCAGGGCTGTACGAGCAGTACTTC. Residues: CASSLGAGLYEQYF. Combining the CDR3 with reference TRBV5-4 and TRBJ2-7 gives the whole variable domain ETGVTQSPTHLIKTRGQQVTLRCSSQSGHNTVSWYQQALGQGPQFIFQYYREEENGRGNFPPRFSGLQFPNYSSELNVNALELDDSALYLCASSLGAGLYEQYFGPGTRLTVT.

This clone was recorded only once. The chain recombines TRBV6-4 with TRBJ1-5, with 7 bases identical to TRBD1. Germline values: CDR1 MRHNA, CDR2 SNTAGT. The CDR3 is 17 amino acids. V trimming: 2 bases; J trimming: 12 bases; junction bases outside the gene matches: 19. The CDR3 sequence: CASSDKGSTGAGPDQHF. DNA for the CDR3: TGTGCCAGCAGTGACAAGGGGTCCACAGGGGCCGGGCCCGACCAGCATTTT.

The chain has TRBV18 and TRBJ2-7, with 9 positions matching TRBD1. The CDR3 consists of 13 residues. Germline loops: CDR1 KGHSH, CDR2 LQKENI. V shed 2 bases and J 8 bases; nucleotides not matched to a gene: 4. CDR3 nucleotides: TGTGCCAGCTCACCAGGGGACAGGGAACAGCAGTACTTC. This codes for CASSPGDREQQYF.

This chain links TRBV5-1 with TRBJ2-1, with TRBD1 matching 9 bases. Germline V lookup: CDR1 SGHRS, CDR2 YFSETQ. CDR3 length: 12 amino acids. V gave up 2 bases and J gave up 9 bases; unmatched junction bases: 0. The CDR3 is CASSLQGAEQFF. The DNA of the CDR3 is TGCGCCAGCAGCTTACAGGGGGCTGAGCAGTTCTTC.